A selection of T cell receptor beta chains follows, all from one sample in a study of T cells in Graves' hyperthyroidism and ophthalmopathy. One entry per CDR3 protein results from TCRdb running MiXCR on the multiplex PCR reads. The sample includes roughly 750,000 distinct CDR3 sequences, about 16% seen only once; the top ten take roughly 8%. The specimen sequenced was blood. These TCRs come from a man aged 18 to 29 with Graves' hyperthyroidism. Each CDR3 is given with its conserved first and last residue. Each record gives: CDR3 DNA, CDR3 protein, D gene, V gene, clone size, J gene. D genes are given only for firm matches. The listing skips clone size in some rows; elsewhere it reads once, few, many or a size class.

CDR3 DNA: TGTGCCATCAGTGATTCGAAACAGGGAAGCTCCTACGAGCAGTACTTC
CDR3 protein: CAISDSKQGSSYEQYF
D gene: NA
V gene: TRBV10-3
clone size: few
J gene: TRBJ2-7

CDR3 DNA: TGTGCCAGCAGATCGCCGGGGTCGGGGGCGGAGCAGTACTTC
CDR3 protein: CASRSPGSGAEQYF
D gene: NA
V gene: TRBV7-2
clone size: few
J gene: TRBJ2-7

CDR3 DNA: TGTGCCAGTAGTGGAGGCACCCTCGGGGGGAATACGCAGTATTTT
CDR3 protein: CASSGGTLGGNTQYF
D gene: TRBD2
V gene: TRBV19
clone size: NA
J gene: TRBJ2-3

CDR3 DNA: TGTGCCTGGAGGGACAGGGCGAACACCGGGGAGCTGTTTTTT
CDR3 protein: CAWRDRANTGELFF
D gene: TRBD1
V gene: TRBV30
clone size: many
J gene: TRBJ2-2

CDR3 DNA: TGTGCCAGTAGTATACAAGCGACAGGGCCCTATGGCTACACCTTC
CDR3 protein: CASSIQATGPYGYTF
D gene: TRBD1
V gene: TRBV19
clone size: few
J gene: TRBJ1-2

CDR3 DNA: TGTGCCTGGAGTGCTCTAGCGCGCTCCTACGAGCAGTACTTC
CDR3 protein: CAWSALARSYEQYF
D gene: NA
V gene: TRBV30
clone size: few
J gene: TRBJ2-7

CDR3 DNA: TGTGCCAGCAGTACCTGGGACGGCCTAAAGCAAAATCAGCCCCAGCATTTT
CDR3 protein: CASSTWDGLKQNQPQHF
D gene: NA
V gene: TRBV27
clone size: many
J gene: TRBJ1-5

CDR3 DNA: TGTGCCTGGAGTGTATTCTCCAGGCCCTACGAGCAGTACTTC
CDR3 protein: CAWSVFSRPYEQYF
D gene: NA
V gene: TRBV30
clone size: few
J gene: TRBJ2-7

CDR3 DNA: TGTGCCAGCAGTTTTGTCCGGGTTGCCTACAATGAGCAGTTCTTC
CDR3 protein: CASSFVRVAYNEQFF
D gene: NA
V gene: TRBV28
clone size: NA
J gene: TRBJ2-1

CDR3 DNA: TGTGCCAGCAGTACAGTAGGCTCCTACGAGCAGTACTTC
CDR3 protein: CASSTVGSYEQYF
D gene: NA
V gene: TRBV28
clone size: many
J gene: TRBJ2-7

CDR3 DNA: TGTGCCAGCAGCGTAGGGAGATCCATCACCTACGAGCAGTACTTC
CDR3 protein: CASSVGRSITYEQYF
D gene: NA
V gene: TRBV9
clone size: few
J gene: TRBJ2-7

CDR3 DNA: TGTGCCAGCAGTCAACAAGGACAGGGCGGCGGCTACACCTTC
CDR3 protein: CASSQQGQGGGYTF
D gene: TRBD1
V gene: TRBV28
clone size: NA
J gene: TRBJ1-2

CDR3 DNA: TGTGCCAGCAGCGCGGTACAGGGTCGGCCATTAGAGCAGTTCTTC
CDR3 protein: CASSAVQGRPLEQFF
D gene: NA
V gene: TRBV7-9
clone size: few
J gene: TRBJ2-1

CDR3 DNA: TGTGCCAGCAGCGTAGCTGGGTTGACAGGGGGCTTGGAGACCCAGTACTTC
CDR3 protein: CASSVAGLTGGLETQYF
D gene: TRBD1
V gene: TRBV9
clone size: NA
J gene: TRBJ2-5

CDR3 DNA: TGTGCCAGCAGTTTAAGATTGCCAGGATCCCCCTACAATGAGCAGTTCTTC
CDR3 protein: CASSLRLPGSPYNEQFF
D gene: NA
V gene: TRBV27
clone size: many
J gene: TRBJ2-1

CDR3 DNA: TGTGCCAGTAGTCCACCCGGGACTAGCGGGAGGAGCGGCGAGCAGTACTTC
CDR3 protein: CASSPPGTSGRSGEQYF
D gene: TRBD2
V gene: TRBV19
clone size: NA
J gene: TRBJ2-7

CDR3 DNA: TGTGCCAGCACCTTGGGACCGTACGAGCAGTACTTC
CDR3 protein: CASTLGPYEQYF
D gene: NA
V gene: TRBV2
clone size: many
J gene: TRBJ2-7

CDR3 DNA: TGTGCCAGCACCAATTCCCCTAACTATGCCTACACCTTC
CDR3 protein: CASTNSPNYAYTF
D gene: NA
V gene: TRBV12-3/TRBV12-4
clone size: NA
J gene: TRBJ1-2

CDR3 DNA: TGTGCCAGCAGCTTATCGGCAGGGAATCAGCCCCAGCATTTT
CDR3 protein: CASSLSAGNQPQHF
D gene: NA
V gene: TRBV7-9
clone size: once
J gene: TRBJ1-5

CDR3 DNA: TGCAGCGTTGAAGATGGAGGACAGGGGGACGAGCAGTACTTC
CDR3 protein: CSVEDGGQGDEQYF
D gene: TRBD1
V gene: TRBV29-1
clone size: many
J gene: TRBJ2-7

CDR3 DNA: TGTGCCAGCAGCCAATCTTCCAGGTTGAACACTGAAGCTTTCTTT
CDR3 protein: CASSQSSRLNTEAFF
D gene: NA
V gene: TRBV16
clone size: NA
J gene: TRBJ1-1

CDR3 DNA: TGTGCCAGTAGTATTCGGGAGGGCACCGGGGAGCTGTTTTTT
CDR3 protein: CASSIREGTGELFF
D gene: TRBD2
V gene: TRBV19
clone size: few
J gene: TRBJ2-2

CDR3 DNA: TGCGCCAGCAAAAGGGGACAGGGGGATGAGCAGTTCTTC
CDR3 protein: CASKRGQGDEQFF
D gene: TRBD1
V gene: TRBV5-1
clone size: many
J gene: TRBJ2-1

CDR3 DNA: TGTGCCAGCAGTTTTGGGGTGGACACCATATATTTT
CDR3 protein: CASSFGVDTIYF
D gene: NA
V gene: TRBV12-3/TRBV12-4
clone size: many
J gene: TRBJ1-3